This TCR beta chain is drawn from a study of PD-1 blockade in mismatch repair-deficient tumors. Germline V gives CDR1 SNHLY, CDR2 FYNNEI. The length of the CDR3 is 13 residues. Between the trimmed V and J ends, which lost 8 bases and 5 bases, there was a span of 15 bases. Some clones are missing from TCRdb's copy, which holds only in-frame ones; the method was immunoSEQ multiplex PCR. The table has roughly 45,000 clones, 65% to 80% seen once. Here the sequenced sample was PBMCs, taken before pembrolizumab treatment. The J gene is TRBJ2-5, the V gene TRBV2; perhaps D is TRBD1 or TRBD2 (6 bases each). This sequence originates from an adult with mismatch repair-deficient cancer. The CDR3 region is CASAARGLETQYF. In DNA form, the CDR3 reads TGTGCCAGCGCTGCCCGGGGGCTGGAGACCCAGTACTTC.